The 17 T cell receptor beta chains below come from one sample, sequenced in a study of shared T cell receptors in the human thymus. Repertoires were generated with immunoSEQ multiplex PCR, while TCRdb's copy carries only in-frame clones and drops some. The sample lists some 700,000 clones; 80% to 90% were seen once. The data also belong to a second study, concerning human thymus T cells.

Sequenced sample: thymocytes. The receptors originated from a girl in the first two years of life with a congenital heart defect.

The chain combines TRBV12-5 with TRBJ1-2; no firm D call. This CDR3 has 14 amino acids. The germline gives CDR1 LGHNT, CDR2 FRNRAP. Trimming took 5 bases from V and 8 from J, leaving 18 bases between them. For the CDR3, the DNA is TGTGCTAGTGGTACATTCGGATTGACTATGGGCTACACCTTC. Translated, it gives CASGTFGLTMGYTF.

This clone was recorded once. The chain carries TRBV5-1 and TRBJ1-1, with 11 bases that match TRBD1. The germline V gene encodes CDR1 SGHRS and CDR2 YFSETQ. The CDR3 has 19 residues. Losses at the gene ends were 3 bases for V and 2 bases for J; bases not matched to a gene: 15. CDR3 protein: CASSSGQGAKGGANTEAFF. CDR3 nucleotides: TGCGCCAGCAGCTCCGGACAGGGGGCGAAAGGTGGTGCTAACACTGAAGCTTTCTTT.

The rearrangement links TRBV2 to TRBJ1-4, with D possibly matching TRBD1 (5 bases). Germline V gene data show CDR1 as SNHLY and CDR2 as FYNNEI. The V and J ends lost 5 bases and 3 bases respectively, with 10 bases between them. The CDR3 contains 14 residues. CDR3 amino acids: CASSSGDSNEKLFF. The DNA for the CDR3 is TGTGCCAGCAGTTCGGGGGATTCTAATGAAAAACTGTTTTTT.

The chain joins TRBV2 to TRBJ1-5; unclear D gene. The V gene's germline CDR1 is SNHLY and CDR2 FYNNEI. V lost 7 bases and J lost 0, with 16 bases in between. The CDR3 spans 16 residues. The CDR3 reads CASTFLNTHSNQPQHF. In DNA form, the CDR3 reads TGTGCCAGCACATTCCTTAACACCCATAGCAATCAGCCCCAGCATTTT.

The V gene is TRBV7-9, the J gene TRBJ1-2; D not certain. CDR3 size: 14 residues. V shed 5 bases and J shed 4 bases, with 14 bases lying between them. The germline CDR1 and CDR2 sequences are SEHNR and FQNEAQ (reference sequence). The CDR3 region has the DNA TGTGCCAGCAGCCTCAGTGGGAGGCCCTATGGCTACACCTTC. This encodes CASSLSGRPYGYTF. The variable domain in full, with the rest retrieved from reference TRBV7-9 and TRBJ1-2, is DTGVSQNPRHKITKRGQNVTFRCDPISEHNRLYWYRQTLGQGPEFLTYFQNEAQLEKSRLLSDRFSAERPKGSFSTLEIQRTEQGDSAMYLCASSLSGRPYGYTFGSGTRLTVV.

DNA of the CDR3: TGTGCCAGCTCAGGGGACACCCAGAACACTGAAGCTTTCTTT. Translation: CASSGDTQNTEAFF. The rearrangement joins TRBV18 to TRBJ1-1; perhaps TRBD1 as D (6 bases). Trimming stripped 5 bases from V and 1 base from J, with 11 bases between. The CDR3 contains 14 residues. From germline, CDR1 is KGHSH and CDR2 LQKENI.

The V gene is TRBV29-1, the J gene TRBJ2-1, with 8 bases identical to TRBD2. Germline V lookup: CDR1 SQVTM, CDR2 ANQGSEA. With 4 bases clipped from V and 9 bases from J, the junction kept 8 bases outside the gene matches. The CDR3 length is 13 residues. The CDR3 coding sequence is TGCAGCGTTGTTGCGCTAGCGGGCTCTGAGCAGTTCTTC. The encoded protein is CSVVALAGSEQFF.

This clone was counted a few times. The CDR3 loop is CASSEAGPNTEAFF. CDR3 coding DNA: TGTGCCAGCAGTGAAGCGGGCCCAAACACTGAAGCTTTCTTT. J is TRBJ1-1 and V is TRBV25-1, with no clear D. This CDR3 is built from 14 residues. From germline, CDR1 is MGHDK and CDR2 SYGVNS. Trimming left V 2 bases short and J 2 bases short, with 9 bases between. The whole variable domain, filled in from reference TRBV25-1 and TRBJ1-1, reads EADIYQTPRYLVIGTGKKITLECSQTMGHDKMYWYQQDPGMELHLIHYSYGVNSTEKGDLSSESTVSRIRTEHFPLTLESARPSHTSQYLCASSEAGPNTEAFFGQGTRLTVV.

The chain is built from TRBV10-2 and TRBJ1-1, with TRBD1 matching over 10 bases. CDR1 is WSHSY, CDR2 SAAADI, per germline. The trim removed 4 bases at V and 0 bases at J, leaving 8 bases unmatched. The CDR3 spans 17 residues. CDR3 nucleotide sequence: TGCGCCAGCAGTGGGGGACAGGGGTCCATCATGAACACTGAAGCTTTCTTT. This sequence encodes CASSGGQGSIMNTEAFF.

In its sample, this clone was seen once. This sequence joins TRBV5-5 and TRBJ1-1; possibly TRBD1 for D (6 bases). Trimming left V 0 bases short and J 8 bases short, with 14 bases between. Germline-derived CDR1 and CDR2 are SGHKS and YYEKEE (reference sequence). The CDR3 sequence is 14 residues long. CDR3 residues: CASSLAQYRVEAFF. For the CDR3, the DNA is TGTGCCAGCAGCTTGGCCCAATACAGGGTAGAAGCTTTCTTT.

This clone showed up just once. This chain connects TRBV2 to TRBJ2-7, with TRBD2 identical over 7 bases. V lost 4 bases, J lost 4 bases, and 10 bases stayed unmatched. This CDR3 is built from 15 residues. Germline V gene sequence: CDR1 SNHLY, CDR2 FYNNEI. The CDR3 here is CASSARDYNLYEQYF. CDR3 in DNA: TGTGCCAGCAGTGCTAGGGACTATAACCTTTACGAGCAGTACTTC.

The chain couples TRBV11-2 to TRBJ1-1; a weak D match, TRBD1 (6 bases). CDR1 is SGHAT, CDR2 FQNNGV, per germline. V dropped 4 bases and J dropped 0 bases, with 18 bases sitting between them. The CDR3 is 17 amino acids. DNA for the CDR3: TGTGCCAGCAGCTCGGGGGGCTGGGGGAGGGTGAACACTGAAGCTTTCTTT. Translated, it gives CASSSGGWGRVNTEAFF.

This clone was seen only once. The chain links TRBV5-1 to TRBJ2-3; tentative D call: TRBD1 (7 bases). There are 15 residues in the CDR3. V lost 0 bases, J lost 3 bases, and 11 bases lay in between. Germline loops: CDR1 SGHRS, CDR2 YFSETQ. CDR3 residues: CASSLGSGGTDTQYF. The CDR3 coding sequence is TGCGCCAGCAGCTTGGGGTCAGGGGGGACAGATACGCAGTATTTT.

The rearrangement uses TRBV7-2 and TRBJ1-2; D gene uncertain. Trimming removed 0 bases from V and 0 bases from J, with 11 bases in between. Per germline, CDR1 SGHTA and CDR2 FQGNSA. This CDR3 contains 16 residues. The chain's CDR3 is CASSLAIGRTNYGYTF. The CDR3 nucleotides read TGTGCCAGCAGCTTAGCGATTGGGAGAACTAACTATGGCTACACCTTC. The full variable domain, rest sourced from reference TRBV7-2 and TRBJ1-2, is GAGVSQSPSNKVTEKGKDVELRCDPISGHTALYWYRQSLGQGLEFLIYFQGNSAPDKSGLPSDRFSAERTGGSVSTLTIQRTQQEDSAVYLCASSLAIGRTNYGYTFGSGTRLTVV.

The sample holds a few counts of this clone. V and J are TRBV6-1 and TRBJ2-3; no reliable D call. V lost 5 bases and J lost 4, with 16 bases in between. CDR3 length: 15 amino acids. Per the germline V gene, CDR1 is MNHNS and CDR2 is SASEGT. CDR3 sequence: CASSLHVNDSDTQYF. Written as DNA, the CDR3 is TGTGCCAGCAGTTTGCACGTCAACGACTCAGATACGCAGTATTTT.

The chain links TRBV6-1 to TRBJ1-1; maybe TRBD1 (6 bases). CDR1 and CDR2 from the germline V gene are MNHNS and SASEGT. The CDR3 is 14 residues long. With 4 bases removed from V and 2 bases from J, the gap between germline ends came to 11 bases. The CDR3: CASSGQAPNTEAFF. In DNA, the CDR3 is TGTGCCAGCAGTGGACAGGCGCCTAACACTGAAGCTTTCTTT.

This clone turned up a few times. This chain links TRBV6-5 with TRBJ2-7; 7 bases match TRBD1. Germline V gives CDR1 MNHEY, CDR2 SVGAGI. Trimming removed 5 bases from V and 1 base from J; junction bases left unmatched: 2. The length of the CDR3 is 13 residues. The CDR3 region is CASSGDRSYEQYF. The CDR3 nucleotides read TGTGCCAGCAGTGGGGACAGATCCTACGAGCAGTACTTC.